These 13 T cell receptor beta chains were sequenced from one sample in a study of cytomegalovirus exposure and HLA in healthy donors. Vbeta (60) and Jbeta (13) primers were used in the PCR. TCRdb keeps only in-frame clones here, not all; method: immunoSEQ multiplex PCR. The sample shows over 110,000 clones, more than 75% of them seen only once. Sequences were obtained from PBMCs. These receptors came from a woman aged 40 to 50 in good health and CMV-seropositive.

V usage is TRBV5-1 and J usage is TRBJ1-2, with 9 nucleotides matching TRBD1. Looked up from germline, CDR1 is SGHRS and CDR2 is YFSETQ. The CDR3 sequence is 16 residues long. The V segment lost 0 bases and the J segment 1 base; nucleotides outside the gene matches: 4. The CDR3 is CASSLASGQGNYGYTF. CDR3 bases: TGCGCCAGCAGCTTGGCCTCGGGACAGGGTAACTATGGCTACACCTTC.

The genes are TRBV18 and TRBJ1-1; D is ambiguous. V dropped 8 bases and J dropped 8 bases, with 18 bases sitting between them. The CDR3 extends over 13 amino acids. The germline CDR1 and CDR2 sequences are KGHSH and LQKENI. The CDR3 reads CASAQTRNIEAFF. The CDR3 DNA sequence: TGTGCCAGCGCACAAACGAGGAACATAGAAGCTTTCTTT.

The V call is TRBV7-2, the J call TRBJ2-1; TRBD2 matches at 7 bases. V lost 1 base to trimming and J lost 7 bases; unmatched junction nucleotides: 10. The CDR3 totals 16 residues. Germline V gene data show CDR1 as SGHTA and CDR2 as FQGNSA. The chain's CDR3 is CASSLVAGALFNEQFF. The CDR3 bases are TGTGCCAGCAGCTTAGTTGCGGGAGCATTATTTAATGAGCAGTTCTTC.

The CDR3: CAWSGGVGSYNEQFF. The CDR3, as DNA: TGTGCCTGGAGTGGGGGGGTGGGGTCCTACAATGAGCAGTTCTTC. J is TRBJ2-1 and V is TRBV30; weak D call: TRBD2 (6 bases). CDR3 length: 15 amino acids. V lost 1 base to trimming and J lost 1 base, with 11 bases between them. CDR1 GTSNPN and CDR2 SVGIG come from the germline V gene (reference sequence).

The chain joins TRBV11-2 to TRBJ1-1; D is possibly TRBD1 (5 bases). V lost 3 bases and J 1 base, leaving 6 bases between the germline ends. CDR1 and CDR2 (germline): SGHAT, FQNNGV. This CDR3 comprises 13 residues. The CDR3 loop reads CASSFGGNTEAFF. In DNA, the CDR3 is TGTGCCAGCAGCTTCGGGGGGAACACTGAAGCTTTCTTT.

The chain links TRBV7-2 to TRBJ2-7; TRBD2 matches 11 bases. The CDR3 is made up of 13 amino acids. V lost 6 bases, J lost 6 bases, and 4 bases stayed unmatched. Germline assignment: CDR1 SGHTA and CDR2 FQGNSA. CDR3 in amino acids: CASRPTSGSEQYF. For the CDR3, the DNA is TGTGCCAGCAGGCCAACTAGCGGGAGCGAGCAGTACTTC.

V gene TRBV5-1 combines with J gene TRBJ2-3; TRBD2 might be the D (5 bases). The CDR3 spans 15 residues. Germline V gene sequence: CDR1 SGHRS, CDR2 YFSETQ. V was trimmed by 2 bases and J by 2 bases, leaving 12 bases between them. CDR3 loop: CASSFGGGATDTQYF. CDR3 nucleotides: TGCGCCAGCAGCTTCGGCGGAGGTGCCACAGATACGCAGTATTTT.

V usage is TRBV11-2 and J usage is TRBJ1-2; possible D gene TRBD1, 5 bases. Germline V lookup: CDR1 SGHAT, CDR2 FQNNGV. There are 13 residues in the CDR3. The V gene lost 5 bases and the J gene lost 7 bases, with 14 bases spanning the gap. CDR3 nucleotides: TGTGCCAGCAGCCCGACAGTGGAGTTTGGCTACACCTTC. Translating gives CASSPTVEFGYTF.

This clone appeared a few times. The chain has TRBV6-1 and TRBJ2-7; 8 bases map to TRBD2. With 3 bases clipped from V and 9 bases from J, the junction kept 13 bases outside the gene matches. Germline V lookup: CDR1 MNHNS, CDR2 SASEGT. The CDR3 has 15 amino acids. The CDR3 DNA is TGTGCCAGCAGTGAGCAGCGGGGGAGCTATAATAGGCAGTACTTC. As protein: CASSEQRGSYNRQYF.

CDR3 residues: CASRGTGWADTQYF. The CDR3 DNA follows: TGTGCCAGCCGGGGGACAGGGTGGGCAGATACGCAGTATTTT. This chain connects TRBV2 to TRBJ2-3, with 9 bases that match TRBD1. This CDR3 is 14 amino acids long. J lost 4 bases, V lost 8 bases, and 7 bases had no gene match. Germline V CDR1 and CDR2: SNHLY, FYNNEI.

Concerning this clone: Other DNA sequences of this sample code for an identical CDR3. The V and J genes are TRBV5-6 and TRBJ2-5; 7 bases are shared with TRBD2. CDR1 SGHDT and CDR2 YYEEEE come from the germline V gene. The CDR3 extends over 14 amino acids. The V segment lost 0 bases and the J segment 5 bases; nucleotides outside the gene matches: 4. CDR3 DNA sequence: TGTGCCAGCAGCTTGGGACTAGCAGGGGAGACCCAGTACTTC. It is translated as CASSLGLAGETQYF.

This sequence joins TRBV6-1 and TRBJ2-1; 8 bases line up with TRBD2. The CDR3 has 13 residues. Germline V gene data show CDR1 as MNHNS and CDR2 as SASEGT. With V trimmed by 6 bases and J by 8 bases, 6 bases remained unmatched. CDR3 sequence (DNA): TGTGCCAGCAGGCAGGGACTAGGGGATGAGCAGTTCTTC. This codes for CASRQGLGDEQFF.

The V call is TRBV6-1, the J call TRBJ2-5, with 7 bases aligning to TRBD2. J lost 4 bases, V lost 7 bases, and 6 bases had no gene match. The germline V gene has CDR1 MNHNS and CDR2 SASEGT. The CDR3 sequence is 13 residues long. CDR3 protein: CASTREIRETQYF. In nucleotides, the CDR3 is TGTGCCAGCACGCGGGAGATACGAGAGACCCAGTACTTC.